This passage covers 2 T cell receptor beta chains from one sample sequenced in a study of shared clonotypes between healthy human individuals. This table comes from immunoSEQ multiplex PCR, and its TCRdb copy is limited to in-frame clones, with some not included. In the table there are 900,000 to 1,200,000 clones, 70% to 80% of which are singletons. The material sequenced was memory CD4+ T cells from PBMCs. Subset specified: CD45RA-negative fraction. The source of these receptors is a man aged 18 to 30 in good health. Some clones in this sample may be carry-over from other donors' samples.

This clone is a singleton in its sample. V and J are TRBV14 and TRBJ1-1; a weak D match, TRBD1 (6 bases). V lost 5 bases to trimming and J lost 1 base, with 14 bases between them. The CDR3 loop spans 15 amino acids. CDR1 and CDR2 from the germline V gene are SGHDN and FVKESK. CDR3: CASSEGDTPNTEAFF. CDR3 DNA sequence: TGTGCCAGCAGCGAGGGGGACACTCCGAACACTGAAGCTTTCTTT.

The V gene is TRBV5-1, the J gene TRBJ1-2; no clear D gene. Germline CDR1 is SGHRS and CDR2 is YFSETQ. There are 14 residues in the CDR3. V lost 0 bases and J lost 5, with 11 bases in between. CDR3 DNA sequence: TGCGCCAGCAGCTTGGGTGTGGGCTTTTATGGCTACACCTTC. Protein product: CASSLGVGFYGYTF.